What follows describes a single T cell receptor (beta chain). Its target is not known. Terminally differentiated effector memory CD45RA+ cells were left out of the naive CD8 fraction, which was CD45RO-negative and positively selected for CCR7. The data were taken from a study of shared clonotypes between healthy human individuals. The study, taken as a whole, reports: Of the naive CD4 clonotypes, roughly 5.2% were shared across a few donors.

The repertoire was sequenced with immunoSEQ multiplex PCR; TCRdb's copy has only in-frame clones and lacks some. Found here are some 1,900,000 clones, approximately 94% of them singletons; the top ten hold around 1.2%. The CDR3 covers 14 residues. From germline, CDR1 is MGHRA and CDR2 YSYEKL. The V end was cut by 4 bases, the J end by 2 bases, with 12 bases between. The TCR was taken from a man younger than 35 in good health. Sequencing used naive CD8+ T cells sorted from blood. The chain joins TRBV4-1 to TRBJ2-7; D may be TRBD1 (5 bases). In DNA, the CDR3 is TGCGCCAGCAGCCCCTGGACAAGCGCCTACGAGCAGTACTTC. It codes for CASSPWTSAYEQYF.